This T cell receptor beta chain is from a study of shared clonotypes between healthy human individuals. Study-level background: Per donor, three plates held CD4 naive cells, three held CD4 memory, two held CD8 naive and one held CD8 memory.

Germline V lookup: CDR1 SGHRS, CDR2 YFSETQ. The V and J ends lost 6 bases and 9 bases respectively, with 13 bases between them. The length of the CDR3 is 12 residues. Only one count was recorded for this clone. The antigen is unknown. Study-level points and caveats: Non-shared clonotypes had lower generation probabilities than clonotypes shared by all four sorted-subset donors. A generally larger estimated richness was seen in naive subsets than in memory subsets. Sampling was confined to blood; repertoires within tissues likely differ.

Naive CD8 isolation took CD45RO-negative cells positively selected for CCR7 and excluded terminally differentiated effector memory CD45RA+ cells. Assay used: immunoSEQ multiplex PCR; TCRdb lists only in-frame clones, some missing. The data show about 800,000 clones, just over 95% seen once. This clonotype originated in a man in his thirties or forties in good health. Sample: naive CD8+ T cells sorted from blood. The gene calls are TRBV5-1 and TRBJ2-1; either TRBD1 or TRBD2 may supply D (5 bases each). The CDR3 coding sequence is TGCGCCAGCAACCTCGGTGGGGGTGAGCAGTTCTTC. Residues: CASNLGGGEQFF.